This TCR beta chain was found in a study of CD8 T cells in ankylosing spondylitis. Study-wide points: It appeared that ankylosing spondylitis blood was characterized by a TCR beta motif of about eight highly homologous variants.

This clonotype was counted a few times. The antigen is undetermined. The junction had 9 bases not matched to a gene; V was cut back by 1 base and J by 2 bases. The CDR3 is 18 amino acids. Germline lookup yields CDR1 SGHVS and CDR2 FNYEAQ. Quantitative barcoded 5'-RACE was used to prepare TCR beta libraries. TCRdb re-analysed the 5' RACE reads in MiXCR, keeping a single row per CDR3 protein. The data contain some 300,000 distinct CDR3 sequences, more than 20% of them singletons. The receptor was isolated from a female donor with ankylosing spondylitis or in good health (not recorded which). This sequence joins TRBV7-6 and TRBJ2-7; 12 bases map to TRBD2. The sample was blood, either unsorted or a sorted T cell fraction (not recorded which). CDR3 DNA: TGTGCCAGCAGCTTAGGGGGGACTACTAGCGGGAGGCCCTACGAGCAGTACTTC. Translating gives CASSLGGTTSGRPYEQYF.